The TCR beta chain described here comes from a study of shared clonotypes between healthy human individuals (dated by TCRdb to the early 2020s). Study-wide context: A few men and a couple of women, aged 18 to 49 years, made up the cohort. Per donor, leukapheresis produced somewhere between about 0.94 and 10 billion PBMCs. Per donor, three plates each were used for CD4 naive and CD4 memory, two for CD8 naive, and one for CD8 memory. To increase sequencing depth and limit assay-specific biases, different laboratories used diverse techniques to prepare libraries and sequence TCR repertoires. Blood TCR repertoires of several healthy adults were deeply sequenced to estimate repertoire size and the extent of clonotype sharing between individuals. What the authors observed across the whole study: Sampling was restricted to blood, and TCR repertoires in tissue are likely to differ from TCR repertoires in blood. Incomplete sequencing was indicated by rarefaction of sorted-subset datasets, despite the large sequencing depth. Pairwise subsampling indicated that sequencing depth was expected to affect the degree of clonotype sharing among donors. Estimated clonotype richness was generally larger for naive than for memory subsets. Compared with non-shared clonotypes, clonotypes shared by all four sorted-subset donors had higher generation probabilities. Across a handful of donors, around 5% of naive CD4, approximately 3.6% of naive CD8, roughly 2.3% of memory CD4, and 0.4% of memory CD8 clonotypes were shared. The small number of donors limited the genetic and exposure-history diversity represented.

TCR CDR3 regions were amplified from genomic DNA by multiplex PCR using the deep immunoSEQ assay. For each cell subset, the extracted genomic DNA was distributed evenly across all wells of several immunoSEQ 96-well plates, and each plate served as one replicate. For sorted subsets, approximately 200 ng of genomic DNA, equivalent to 25,000 to 35,000 T cell genomes, went into each replicate PCR. Purified libraries were quantified with a Qubit 3.0 fluorometer, sized on a Bioanalyzer 2100, and re-quantified with the KAPA Library Quantification kit. A separate single-read 150-cycle Illumina NextSeq 550 flow cell was used to sequence each immunoSEQ 96-well plate. The authors processed their data as follows. Because the immunoSEQ output included only junctional sequences and no quality scores, the filtering could not be the same as the filtering used for full-length reads. To assign V/J genes and CDR3, sequences were annotated using PyIR, a Python wrapper for IgBLAST v1.9, with IMGT germline references. Reads were filtered out if the reads had weak V/J assignments (E-value above 1e-6), no CDR3, stop codons, out-of-frame junctions, or ambiguous translated residues. V3J clonotypes were defined as sequences sharing an identical inferred V gene, J gene, and CDR3 amino acid sequence. Percentage overlap between repertoires was computed as shared unique clonotypes divided by the size of the smaller repertoire. Richness of each repertoire was evaluated using RTK rarefaction, the Chao1 estimator, and Recon v2.1 estimates of unobserved clonotypes. For all TCRbeta clonotypes obtained by the gDNA method from a few donors, generation probabilities were computed with OLGA. TCRdb holds this immuneACCESS table with in-frame rearrangements only. Some clones are missing; in checked studies, unresolved V genes explain under half, and the rest has no known cause. The V and J calls and clone size are taken from that table; D and trimming were inferred from the DNA. The sample table shows more than 2 million clones, and about 95% are seen once. The ten largest clonotypes hold about 0.13% of the sample.

The donors were healthy, HIV-negative adults who had no recently reported acute infections or vaccinations. Only Caucasian adults living in Nashville, Tennessee, USA were represented among the donors. Magnetic negative selection was used to enrich CD4+ T cells, after which naive cells were positively selected on CD45RA and the negative fraction became the memory subset. After blood collection by leukapheresis, PBMCs were isolated using Ficoll-Histopaque density gradient centrifugation and then cryopreserved in the vapor phase of liquid nitrogen. Analytical flow cytometry was used to check the purity and quantity of each magnetically sorted T cell population. Genomic DNA was isolated from each sorted fraction and quantified by UV absorbance on a Nanodrop 2000c. Taken from cysteine to phenylalanine, the CDR3 has 13 residues. CDR3 DNA only is kept here, 39 bases in frame from base 1. Deletion took 4 bases off V and 7 bases off J, with a span of 12 bases between the germline ends. Taken from the germline V gene, the CDR1 and CDR2 loops are MNHNS and SASEGT.

About this clone itself: Its target antigen remains unknown. Base qualities were left out, and no much larger clone turns up one base away.

The sample comprised naive CD4+ T cells sorted from blood. The cell subset or site label on this specimen signifies: CD45RA+ positively selected. This sequence was found in a man between 18 and 35 years old in good health. The chain uses TRBV6-1 and TRBJ2-3; a tentative D match to TRBD1 spans 5 bases. The DNA sequence is as follows: TGTGCCAGCAGTGTTTACAGGTCCAATACGCAGTATTTT. It is translated as CASSVYRSNTQYF.